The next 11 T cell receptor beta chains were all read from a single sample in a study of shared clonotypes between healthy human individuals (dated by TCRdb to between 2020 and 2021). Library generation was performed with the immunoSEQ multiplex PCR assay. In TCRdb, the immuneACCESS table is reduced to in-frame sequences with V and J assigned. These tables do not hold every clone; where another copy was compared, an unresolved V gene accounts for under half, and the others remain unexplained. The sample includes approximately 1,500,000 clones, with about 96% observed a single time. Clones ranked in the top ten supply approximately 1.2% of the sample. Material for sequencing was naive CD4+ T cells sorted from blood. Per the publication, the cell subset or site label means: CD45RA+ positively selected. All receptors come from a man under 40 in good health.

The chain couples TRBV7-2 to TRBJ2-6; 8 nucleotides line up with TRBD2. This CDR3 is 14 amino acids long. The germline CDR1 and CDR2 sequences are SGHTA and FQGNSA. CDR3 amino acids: CHWQGTRGANVLTF. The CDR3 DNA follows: TGTCATTGGCAGGGGACTAGGGGGGCCAACGTCCTGACTTTC.

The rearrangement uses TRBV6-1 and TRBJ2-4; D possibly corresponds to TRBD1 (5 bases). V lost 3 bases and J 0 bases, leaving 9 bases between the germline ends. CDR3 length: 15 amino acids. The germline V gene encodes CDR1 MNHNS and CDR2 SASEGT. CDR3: CASSESTGAKNIQYF. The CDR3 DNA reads TGTGCCAGCAGTGAGTCCACAGGAGCCAAAAACATTCAGTACTTC.

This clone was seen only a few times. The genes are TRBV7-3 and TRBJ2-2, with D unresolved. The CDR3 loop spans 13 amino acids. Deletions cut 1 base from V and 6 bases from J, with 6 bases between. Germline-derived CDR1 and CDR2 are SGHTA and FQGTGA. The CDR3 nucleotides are TGTGCCAGCAGCTTAATAGGTGCCGGGGAGCTGTTTTTT. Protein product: CASSLIGAGELFF.

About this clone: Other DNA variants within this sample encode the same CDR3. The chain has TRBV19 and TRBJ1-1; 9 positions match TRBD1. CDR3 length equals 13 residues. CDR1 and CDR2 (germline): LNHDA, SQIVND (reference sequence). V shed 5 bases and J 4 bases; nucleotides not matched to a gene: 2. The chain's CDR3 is CASSVDRGTEAFF. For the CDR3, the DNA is TGTGCCAGTAGTGTGGACAGGGGCACTGAAGCTTTCTTT. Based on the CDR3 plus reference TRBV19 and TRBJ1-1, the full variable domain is DGGITQSPKYLFRKEGQNVTLSCEQNLNHDAMYWYRQDPGQGLRLIYYSQIVNDFQKGDIAEGYSVSREKKESFPLTVTSAQKNPTAFYLCASSVDRGTEAFFGQGTRLTVV.

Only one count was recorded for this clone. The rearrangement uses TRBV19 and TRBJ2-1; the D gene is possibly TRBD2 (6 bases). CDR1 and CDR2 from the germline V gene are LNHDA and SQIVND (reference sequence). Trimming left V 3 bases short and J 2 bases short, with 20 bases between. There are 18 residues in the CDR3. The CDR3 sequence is CASSILQTGTVAYNEQFF. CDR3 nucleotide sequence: TGTGCCAGTAGTATCCTCCAAACCGGGACTGTCGCCTACAATGAGCAGTTCTTC.

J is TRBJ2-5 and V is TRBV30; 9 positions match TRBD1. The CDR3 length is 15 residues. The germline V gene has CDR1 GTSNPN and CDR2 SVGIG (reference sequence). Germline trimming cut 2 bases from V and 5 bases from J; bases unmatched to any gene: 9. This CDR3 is CAWSFTGQGWETQYF. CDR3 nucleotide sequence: TGTGCCTGGAGTTTTACGGGACAGGGCTGGGAGACCCAGTACTTC.

The CDR3 region is CASSTPGQGAGAFF. The CDR3 DNA is TGTGCCAGCAGTACTCCGGGACAGGGGGCGGGAGCTTTCTTT. This chain connects TRBV28 to TRBJ1-1, with 12 bases fitting TRBD1. This CDR3 is built from 14 residues. Germline CDR1 reads MDHEN; CDR2 reads SYDVKM. J lost 10 bases, V lost 5 bases, and 8 bases had no gene match.

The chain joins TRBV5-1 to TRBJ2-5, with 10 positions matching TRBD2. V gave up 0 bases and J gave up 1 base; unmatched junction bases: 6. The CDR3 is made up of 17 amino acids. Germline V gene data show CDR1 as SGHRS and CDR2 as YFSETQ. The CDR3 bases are TGCGCCAGCAGCTTGGTGGGACTAGCGCCTTTCCAAGAGACCCAGTACTTC. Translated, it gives CASSLVGLAPFQETQYF.

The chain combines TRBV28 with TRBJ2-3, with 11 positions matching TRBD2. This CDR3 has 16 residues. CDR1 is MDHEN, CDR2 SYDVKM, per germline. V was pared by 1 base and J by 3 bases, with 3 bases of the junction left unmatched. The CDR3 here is CASSLSSGRNTDTQYF. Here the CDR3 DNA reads TGTGCCAGCAGTTTATCTAGCGGGAGGAATACAGATACGCAGTATTTT.

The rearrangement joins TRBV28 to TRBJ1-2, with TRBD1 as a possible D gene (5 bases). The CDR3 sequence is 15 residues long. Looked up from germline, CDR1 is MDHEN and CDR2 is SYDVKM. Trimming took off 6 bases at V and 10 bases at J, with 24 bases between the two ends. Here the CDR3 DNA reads TGTGCCAGCAGCCCGATTGGGACTCTCAGCTTCCACTACACCTTC. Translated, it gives CASSPIGTLSFHYTF.

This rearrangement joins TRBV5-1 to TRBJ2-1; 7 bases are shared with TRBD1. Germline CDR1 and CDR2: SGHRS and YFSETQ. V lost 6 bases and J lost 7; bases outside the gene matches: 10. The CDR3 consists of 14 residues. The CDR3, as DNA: TGCGCCAGCACCCGAGGGGGCGGTCAGAATGAGCAGTTCTTC. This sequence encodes CASTRGGGQNEQFF. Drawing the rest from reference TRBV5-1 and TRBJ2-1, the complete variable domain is KAGVTQTPRYLIKTRGQQVTLSCSPISGHRSVSWYQQTPGQGLQFLFEYFSETQRNKGNFPGRFSGRQFSNSRSEMNVSTLELGDSALYLCASTRGGGQNEQFFGPGTRLTVL.